This T cell receptor (beta chain) was identified in a study of blood T cells in healthy people across ages. Study-wide results and limits: Roughly linearly, TCR beta diversity per million T cells fell as age increased.

The length of the CDR3 is 12 residues. Germline V gene lookup returns CDR1 DFQATT and CDR2 SNEGSKA (reference sequence). Next came a second PCR, run for about 6 to 11 cycles, which used a sample-barcoded 5' primer along with a J-beta primer mix. TCRdb reanalysed the 5' RACE reads using MiXCR and keeps one entry per CDR3 protein. The repertoire holds roughly 2 million distinct CDR3 sequences, 40% to 55% seen once, with 2% to 2.5% in the top ten. Worth noting for this clonotype: Its antigen is not known.

Each donor gave around 9.3 milliliters of peripheral blood. Isolated PBMCs totaled at least 6 million in each sample. The sequence was collected from a woman aged 40-49 years in good health. This chain links TRBV20-1 with TRBJ2-5, with 7 bases fitting TRBD2. The specimen was blood. The CDR3 is CTAETSWGTQYF. Written as DNA, the CDR3 is TGCACTGCAGAGACTAGCTGGGGGACCCAGTACTTC.